This T cell receptor beta chain was documented in a study of T cell repertoires in cytomegalovirus infection. Study-wide results and caveats: Carriers of CMV plus the relevant HLA were identified by cumulative public TCR beta family frequency. Across the ex vivo response, the dominant clonotypes were HLA-C-restricted CMV-specific TCR beta clonotypes.

Germline assignment: CDR1 SGHTA and CDR2 FQGNSA. This CDR3 spans 16 amino acids. The ends were cut back, 4 bases at V and 10 bases at J, with 20 bases in the middle. TCRdb ran MiXCR on the reads and lists one entry per CDR3 protein. The table includes around 260,000 distinct CDR3 sequences, 9.1% detected once. Comments on this clonotype: Antigen: not known.

The sequenced sample consisted of PBMCs. The receptor comes from a human donor in good health (CMV status not recorded). Some clones in this sample may be carry-over from other donors' samples. This chain links TRBV7-2 with TRBJ1-6, with D hard to call. This CDR3 is CASSSYSIPPSSPLHF. The CDR3 DNA sequence: TGTGCCAGCAGCTCCTATAGTATCCCACCGAGCTCACCCCTCCACTTT. Full variable domain (remainder filled in from reference TRBV7-2 and TRBJ1-6): GAGVSQSPSNKVTEKGKDVELRCDPISGHTALYWYRQSLGQGLEFLIYFQGNSAPDKSGLPSDRFSAERTGGSVSTLTIQRTQQEDSAVYLCASSSYSIPPSSPLHFGNGTRLTVT.